These 5 T cell receptor beta chains share one sample of origin, sequenced in a study of T cells in Graves' hyperthyroidism and ophthalmopathy. RNA transcripts served as the template for amplifying TCR beta CDR3 regions. HTBI primers were the set used in a first-round RT-PCR of the TCR CDR3. From the multiplex PCR reads, TCRdb called clonotypes with MiXCR, one entry per CDR3 protein. The table lists roughly 400,000 distinct CDR3 sequences, roughly 25% of them singletons. Sequenced: blood. The receptor set was obtained from a man between 45 and 60 years old with Graves' hyperthyroidism.

This clonotype was counted only a few times. The CDR3 loop is CASSPPGLAETYEQYF. The CDR3 DNA follows: TGTGCCAGCAGCCCGCCGGGACTAGCTGAAACCTACGAGCAGTACTTC. The chain links TRBV5-4 to TRBJ2-7; 9 bases align to TRBD2. J was trimmed by 2 bases and V by 4 bases; bases with no gene match: 10. There are 16 residues in the CDR3. Per germline, CDR1 SGHNT and CDR2 YYREEE (reference sequence). The complete variable domain, with remaining parts taken from reference TRBV5-4 and TRBJ2-7, reads ETGVTQSPTHLIKTRGQQVTLRCSSQSGHNTVSWYQQALGQGPQFIFQYYREEENGRGNFPPRFSGLQFPNYSSELNVNALELDDSALYLCASSPPGLAETYEQYFGPGTRLTVT.

The gene calls are TRBV12-3 or TRBV12-4 and TRBJ2-5, with D tentatively TRBD2 (6 bases). V was trimmed by 6 bases and J by 5 bases, leaving 10 bases between them. This CDR3 region has 12 residues. The chain's CDR3 is CASSLAFETQYF. As DNA, the CDR3 is TGTGCCAGCAGCCTAGCGTTTGAGACCCAGTACTTC.

The V gene is TRBV9, the J gene TRBJ1-1, with a possible D match to TRBD1 (5 bases). The CDR3 has 16 amino acids. Per the germline V gene, CDR1 is SGDLS and CDR2 is YYNGEE. Between the trimmed V and J ends, which lost 0 bases and 3 bases, there was a span of 15 bases. The CDR3 DNA sequence: TGTGCCAGCAGCGTAGGGGCCAGGGTGTTGGACACTGAAGCTTTCTTT. It specifies CASSVGARVLDTEAFF.

This clonotype has more than one count but fewer than ten. The chain combines TRBV6-1 with TRBJ2-7, with 9 bases that match TRBD1. The CDR3 has 13 residues. Germline CDR1 and CDR2: MNHNS and SASEGT. Trimming took 10 bases from V and 4 from J; bases not matched to a gene: 8. CDR3 in DNA: TGTGCCACCCTGGACAGGGGCGGGTACGAGCAGTACTTC. This gives the protein CATLDRGGYEQYF.

This clonotype was picked up many times. This sequence joins TRBV3-1 and TRBJ1-5; D is ambiguous. Trimming took 8 bases from V and 4 from J, leaving 9 bases between them. CDR1 LGHDT and CDR2 YNNKEL come from the germline V gene (reference sequence). The CDR3 is made up of 12 amino acids. The CDR3 here is CASAWGNQPQHF. The CDR3 DNA is TGTGCCAGCGCGTGGGGAAATCAGCCCCAGCATTTT.